This T cell receptor (beta chain) appears in the sequencing data of a study of post-analysis software for immune sequencing data (dated by TCRdb to about 2015). Turning to the overall study: Relapsing-remitting, secondary progressive and progressive-relapsing multiple sclerosis were recorded as disease courses, and subtype annotation was lacking for some patients. The patient repertoires were compared against about a dozen previously published healthy control repertoires obtained from donors aged roughly 6 to 28 years. A subset of samples was prepared in parallel using single-end sample barcoding, then pooled and co-amplified after Illumina adapter ligation. Results the study describes overall, beyond this receptor: Compared with controls, multiple sclerosis patients had significantly lower normalized Chao1 diversity, a finding suggesting substantial peripheral T-cell clonal expansion. Direct clustering with F measure revealed strong co-clustering of samples prepared in the same batch, which led to a batch-effect correction. The multiple sclerosis patient group was slightly younger than the control group. Patients showed significantly higher frequencies than controls for several TRBV segments, among them TRBV5-6, TRBV5-1 and TRBV20-1.

To demonstrate the VDJtools post-analysis software, the study profiled TCR beta repertoires from the peripheral blood of 13 young patients with multiple sclerosis. The multiple sclerosis patients were children and adolescents ranging in age from about 6 to 16 years. The germline V gene provides CDR1 SGHVS and CDR2 FNYEAQ. The CDR3 has 15 amino acids, counting the end cysteine and phenylalanine. Only the CDR3 DNA is retained, 45 bases long and in frame from the first base. To note about this clonotype: Its antigen remains unidentified. A read error may account for a junction end that differs from germline.

Library prep was done by PCR. Sequencing used an Illumina HiSeq 2500. Unique molecular identifiers were incorporated into TCR beta cDNA libraries to reduce PCR and sequencing biases. About 500,000 cDNA molecules were obtained per 1 to 10 million input T cells, so each molecule approximated one T cell. The same protocol used for the earlier healthy control dataset was applied to prepare and sequence the patient libraries. Samples belonging to the same batch were prepared together, multiplexed and sequenced on a shared HiSeq lane. The study's own analysis went as follows. MIGEC was used to process the raw barcoded reads, and molecular identifier groups with only a single read were discarded before consensus assembly and CDR3 extraction. VDJtools was used for post-analysis of the clonotype tables, with diversity normalized by down-sampling every dataset to the smallest sample size. Repertoire overlap clustering matched CDR3 amino acid but not nucleotide sequences to correct batch-related cross-sample contamination. TCRdb trimmed the raw reads at Q25, called clones with MiXCR and kept productive beta chains. All rows with the same CDR3 protein become a single entry with the most common DNA and genes. In this record, the V and J calls reflect TCRdb's handling and not the investigators' own analysis. This sample has 450,000 to 650,000 distinct CDR3 sequences in its table, and about 40% of those were observed once. 1.7% of the sample comes from the top ten.

The receptor was isolated from a girl aged 5 to 17 with multiple sclerosis. The rearrangement combines TRBV7-6 with TRBJ1-2; a tentative D match to TRBD1 spans 6 bases. Material: blood. In nucleotide form, the sequence is TGTGCCAGCAGCTTAGTACTTGGGGGGCAGGATGGCTACACCTTT. This is translated as CASSLVLGGQDGYTF.